A selection of T cell receptor beta chains follows, all from one sample in a study of blood T cell repertoires in COVID-19. Profiling relied on immunoSEQ multiplex PCR, and the TCRdb table lists in-frame clones only, not all of them. This sample yields roughly 290,000 clones, of which about 90% are seen a single time; about 7.8% belongs to the top ten. What was sequenced was peripheral blood. The source of these receptors is a woman in her 50s who had recovered from COVID-19. Each CDR3 is given with its conserved first and last residue. The D gene is left open where the match is weak. For some rows the clone size is stated as once, few or many, or as a class when expanded; others skip it.

CDR3 length: 15
V gene: TRBV10-2
D gene: NA
J gene: TRBJ1-5
clone size: NA
CDR3 DNA: TGCGCCAGCAGTGATTCTGGCAGTAGCAATCAGCCCCAGCATTTT
CDR3 protein: CASSDSGSSNQPQHF

CDR3 length: 15
V gene: TRBV7-2
D gene: TRBD1
J gene: TRBJ1-3
clone size: NA
CDR3 DNA: TGTGCCAGCAGCTTGACAGGGGGCTCTGGAAACACCATATATTTT
CDR3 protein: CASSLTGGSGNTIYF

CDR3 length: 14
V gene: TRBV5-6
D gene: NA
J gene: TRBJ1-4
clone size: NA
CDR3 DNA: TGTGCCAGCAGCTTGGCCGGGTTCAATGAAAAACTGTTTTTT
CDR3 protein: CASSLAGFNEKLFF

CDR3 length: 15
V gene: TRBV7-9
D gene: NA
J gene: TRBJ1-3
clone size: NA
CDR3 DNA: TGTGCCAGCAGCTCCGTATGGAGCGACGGAAACACCATATATTTT
CDR3 protein: CASSSVWSDGNTIYF

CDR3 length: 14
V gene: TRBV20-1
D gene: TRBD2
J gene: TRBJ2-7
clone size: NA
CDR3 DNA: TGCAGTGCTAGTCTTCCGGGAGGCGCGGGTGAGCAGTACTTC
CDR3 protein: CSASLPGGAGEQYF

CDR3 length: 14
V gene: TRBV7-2
D gene: NA
J gene: TRBJ1-6
clone size: NA
CDR3 DNA: TGTGCCAGCAGCCCCGGCGTCCAGGGTGTGCCCCTCCACTTT
CDR3 protein: CASSPGVQGVPLHF

CDR3 length: 12
V gene: TRBV3-1/TRBV3-2
D gene: NA
J gene: TRBJ2-5
clone size: once
CDR3 DNA: TGTGCCAGCAGCCAAGTCAGAGAGACCCAGTACTTC
CDR3 protein: CASSQVRETQYF

CDR3 length: 15
V gene: TRBV9
D gene: NA
J gene: TRBJ1-6
clone size: NA
CDR3 DNA: TGTGCCAGCAGCTACGGTCTGAGTTTGGATTCACCCCTCCACTTT
CDR3 protein: CASSYGLSLDSPLHF

CDR3 length: 13
V gene: TRBV6-5
D gene: NA
J gene: TRBJ1-2
clone size: NA
CDR3 DNA: TGTGCCAGCAGTTACCGACAGCACTATGGCTACACCTTC
CDR3 protein: CASSYRQHYGYTF

CDR3 length: 13
V gene: TRBV6-6
D gene: NA
J gene: TRBJ1-6
clone size: NA
CDR3 DNA: TGTGCCAGCGGCGACAGGTTGAATTCACCCCTCCACTTT
CDR3 protein: CASGDRLNSPLHF

CDR3 length: 10
V gene: TRBV28
D gene: NA
J gene: TRBJ1-5
clone size: NA
CDR3 DNA: TGTGCCGTCGGGAATCAGCCCCAGCATTTT
CDR3 protein: CAVGNQPQHF

CDR3 length: 10
V gene: TRBV27
D gene: NA
J gene: TRBJ2-5
clone size: NA
CDR3 DNA: TGTGCCAGCGGAACCCAAACTAGATACTTC
CDR3 protein: CASGTQTRYF

CDR3 length: 13
V gene: TRBV6-5
D gene: TRBD1
J gene: TRBJ1-1
clone size: once
CDR3 DNA: TGTGCCAGCAGGACAGGGTTGAGCACTGAAGCTTTCTTT
CDR3 protein: CASRTGLSTEAFF

CDR3 length: 13
V gene: TRBV28
D gene: NA
J gene: TRBJ1-2
clone size: NA
CDR3 DNA: TGTGCCAGCAGATATGACGGGAGGTATGGCTACACCTTC
CDR3 protein: CASRYDGRYGYTF

CDR3 length: 16
V gene: TRBV9
D gene: NA
J gene: TRBJ2-3
clone size: once
CDR3 DNA: TGTGCCAGCAGCCGATCAAATGGGCCAAGCACAGATACGCAGTATTTT
CDR3 protein: CASSRSNGPSTDTQYF

CDR3 length: 12
V gene: TRBV28
D gene: NA
J gene: TRBJ1-1
clone size: NA
CDR3 DNA: TGTGCCAGCAGTTTACGGTTGACTGAAGCTTTCTTT
CDR3 protein: CASSLRLTEAFF

CDR3 length: 14
V gene: TRBV15
D gene: NA
J gene: TRBJ2-3
clone size: NA
CDR3 DNA: TGTGCCACCAGCAGAAGGGACTCCAGGGATACGCAGTATTTT
CDR3 protein: CATSRRDSRDTQYF

CDR3 length: 13
V gene: TRBV27
D gene: NA
J gene: TRBJ1-1
clone size: NA
CDR3 DNA: TGTGCCAGCAGTTTATACGAGGGCCGGGAAGCTTTCTTT
CDR3 protein: CASSLYEGREAFF

CDR3 length: 14
V gene: TRBV19
D gene: NA
J gene: TRBJ1-5
clone size: NA
CDR3 DNA: TGTGCCAGTACCCAGTGGAGTAGCAATCAGCCCCAGCATTTT
CDR3 protein: CASTQWSSNQPQHF

CDR3 length: 13
V gene: TRBV5-6
D gene: NA
J gene: TRBJ2-7
clone size: NA
CDR3 DNA: TGTGCCAGCAGCTTGGATCAGGACTACGAGCAGTACTTC
CDR3 protein: CASSLDQDYEQYF

CDR3 length: 15
V gene: TRBV4-3
D gene: NA
J gene: TRBJ1-3
clone size: NA
CDR3 DNA: TGCGCCAGCAGCCAAGATCGTGGCAGGGGCAACACCATATATTTT
CDR3 protein: CASSQDRGRGNTIYF

CDR3 length: 16
V gene: TRBV19
D gene: TRBD1
J gene: TRBJ1-4
clone size: NA
CDR3 DNA: TGTGCCAGTAGTGAATTTCCCGGGACAGGGGTCGAAAAACTGTTTTTT
CDR3 protein: CASSEFPGTGVEKLFF

CDR3 length: 18
V gene: TRBV27
D gene: NA
J gene: TRBJ1-5
clone size: NA
CDR3 DNA: TGTGCCAGCAGTATCCGACAGAAGGCTATCATATTCTTTCAACCCCAGCATTTT
CDR3 protein: CASSIRQKAIIFFQPQHF

CDR3 length: 13
V gene: TRBV9
D gene: NA
J gene: TRBJ1-1
clone size: NA
CDR3 DNA: TGTGCCAGCAGCTTGGGAGGGGGCACTGAAGCTTTCTTT
CDR3 protein: CASSLGGGTEAFF

CDR3 length: 14
V gene: TRBV6-5
D gene: NA
J gene: TRBJ1-1
clone size: once
CDR3 DNA: TGTGCCAGCAGTTACCTTCCAGGGGTCACTGAAGCTTTCTTT
CDR3 protein: CASSYLPGVTEAFF

CDR3 length: 12
V gene: TRBV6-5
D gene: NA
J gene: TRBJ2-1
clone size: NA
CDR3 DNA: TGTGCCAGCATCGGGGACTACAATGAGCAGTTCTTC
CDR3 protein: CASIGDYNEQFF

CDR3 length: 12
V gene: TRBV6-2/TRBV6-3
D gene: NA
J gene: TRBJ2-5
clone size: NA
CDR3 DNA: TGTGCCAGCAGTTACGAGGGCGAGACCCAGTACTTC
CDR3 protein: CASSYEGETQYF

CDR3 length: 14
V gene: TRBV5-1
D gene: TRBD1
J gene: TRBJ2-1
clone size: NA
CDR3 DNA: TGCGCCAGCAGCTTGGGTAGGGGGCCCAATGAGCAGTTCTTC
CDR3 protein: CASSLGRGPNEQFF

CDR3 length: 14
V gene: TRBV9
D gene: NA
J gene: TRBJ1-1
clone size: NA
CDR3 DNA: TGTGCCAGCAGCCTCGTGGGGGCCGAAACTGAAGCTTTCTTT
CDR3 protein: CASSLVGAETEAFF

CDR3 length: 14
V gene: TRBV7-7
D gene: TRBD1
J gene: TRBJ2-2
clone size: NA
CDR3 DNA: TGTGCTAGCAGCGTTACAGGGGGCTCCGGGGAGCTGTTTTTT
CDR3 protein: CASSVTGGSGELFF

CDR3 length: 15
V gene: TRBV4-3
D gene: TRBD2
J gene: TRBJ2-3
clone size: NA
CDR3 DNA: TGCGCCAGCAGCCAGGCGGGGGGAAGCACAGATACGCAGTATTTT
CDR3 protein: CASSQAGGSTDTQYF

CDR3 length: 15
V gene: TRBV11-2
D gene: NA
J gene: TRBJ2-1
clone size: NA
CDR3 DNA: TGTGCCAGCAGCGACCCTAATTCGTCAGGCAATGAGCAGTTCTTC
CDR3 protein: CASSDPNSSGNEQFF

CDR3 length: 16
V gene: TRBV3-1/TRBV3-2
D gene: NA
J gene: TRBJ2-1
clone size: once
CDR3 DNA: TGTGCCAGCAGCCAAGCCGGCGGGGGCGCCTACAATGAGCAGTTCTTC
CDR3 protein: CASSQAGGGAYNEQFF

CDR3 length: 18
V gene: TRBV7-2
D gene: TRBD2
J gene: TRBJ2-1
clone size: NA
CDR3 DNA: TGTGCCAGCAGCTTATCATCCCTAGCGGGAGGGCCTCCCAATGAGCAGTTCTTC
CDR3 protein: CASSLSSLAGGPPNEQFF

CDR3 length: 13
V gene: TRBV6-6
D gene: NA
J gene: TRBJ2-7
clone size: NA
CDR3 DNA: TGTGCCACCTCTAGGGACGGGGGTTACGAGCAGTACTTC
CDR3 protein: CATSRDGGYEQYF

CDR3 length: 15
V gene: TRBV7-9
D gene: NA
J gene: TRBJ2-1
clone size: NA
CDR3 DNA: TGTGCCAGCAGCTTAGGATTCGCCGGGGACAATGAGCAGTTCTTC
CDR3 protein: CASSLGFAGDNEQFF

CDR3 length: 13
V gene: TRBV5-5
D gene: NA
J gene: TRBJ1-1
clone size: NA
CDR3 DNA: TGTGCCAGCAGCTTGGGGCCCACCTCCGAAGCTTTCTTT
CDR3 protein: CASSLGPTSEAFF

CDR3 length: 16
V gene: TRBV2
D gene: NA
J gene: TRBJ1-2
clone size: once
CDR3 DNA: TGTGCCAGCAGTGAACGGGGAGCAGTGGCCCTTTATGGCTACACCTTC
CDR3 protein: CASSERGAVALYGYTF

CDR3 length: 14
V gene: TRBV6-5
D gene: TRBD2
J gene: TRBJ2-5
clone size: NA
CDR3 DNA: TGTGCCAGCAGGGGAGCGGGAGGGGAGGAGACCCAGTACTTC
CDR3 protein: CASRGAGGEETQYF

CDR3 length: 20
V gene: TRBV7-7
D gene: TRBD2
J gene: TRBJ2-3
clone size: NA
CDR3 DNA: TGTGCCAGCAGCCATGCCAGAGGACTAGCGGGGGGTTCTAGCACAGATACGCAGTATTTT
CDR3 protein: CASSHARGLAGGSSTDTQYF

CDR3 length: 14
V gene: TRBV7-3
D gene: NA
J gene: TRBJ1-1
clone size: once
CDR3 DNA: TGTGCCAGCAGCTTAGGAGCGGGGAACACTGAAGCTTTCTTT
CDR3 protein: CASSLGAGNTEAFF